A selection of T cell receptor beta chains follows, all from one sample in a study of blood T cell repertoires in COVID-19. The data were produced by immunoSEQ multiplex PCR, yet TCRdb's version contains in-frame clones alone and is incomplete. Here the sample spans 270,000 or so clones, around 86% being singletons. The sample consisted of PBMCs or T cells enriched from blood (not recorded which). The source of these receptors is a woman under 30 who had recovered from COVID-19. Each CDR3 is given with its conserved first and last residue. The D gene is left open where the match is weak. Expanded clones are given a class, and other clones once, few, many or no size at all.

>TRBV18|14|TRBD1|-|TRBJ2-2
TGTGCCAGCTCCGGACAGGGGAACACCGGGGAGCTGTTTTTT
CASSGQGNTGELFF
>TRBV7-2|17|-|-|TRBJ2-2
TGTGCCAGCAGCTTATCTCCTGGCAGGGCGTCGACCGGGGAGCTGTTTTTT
CASSLSPGRASTGELFF
>TRBV3-1/TRBV3-2|13|TRBD1|-|TRBJ2-7
TGTGCCAGCGCGTGGACAGGGGGCACCGAGCAGTACTTC
CASAWTGGTEQYF
>TRBV28|16|TRBD2|-|TRBJ2-7
TGTGCCAGCAGTCCCCATACGGGGGGAGGTGATCAACAGCAGTACTTC
CASSPHTGGGDQQQYF
>TRBV6-5|15|TRBD2|-|TRBJ2-5
TGTGCCAGCAGCCGTAGCGGGAGTCTAGTAGAGACCCAGTACTTC
CASSRSGSLVETQYF
>TRBV4-1|17|-|-|TRBJ1-4
TGCGCCAGCAGCCCAAAATTCCAGGGAGGGGTAGAAGAAAAACTGTTTTTT
CASSPKFQGGVEEKLFF
>TRBV5-6|16|TRBD2|-|TRBJ2-3
TGTGCCAGCAGCTCCAGACTAGCGGGAGTCTCAGATACGCAGTATTTT
CASSSRLAGVSDTQYF
>TRBV27|15|-|once|TRBJ2-7
TGTGCCAGCAGTTTAAGGCCAGGACAGCTATACGAGCAGTACTTC
CASSLRPGQLYEQYF
>TRBV29-1|12|TRBD1|-|TRBJ1-4
TGCAGCGTTGAAGATAGTAGGACAGGGTATTTTTTT
CSVEDSRTGYFF
>TRBV10-3|14|-|-|TRBJ1-4
TGTGCCATCAGTGTCGGGGGGCTACACGAAAAACTGTTTTTT
CAISVGGLHEKLFF
>TRBV11-1|15|-|-|TRBJ2-3
TGTGCCAGCAGCTCTAGGTGGCAACGAGCAGATACGCAGTATTTT
CASSSRWQRADTQYF
>TRBV27|13|TRBD1|-|TRBJ2-2
TGTGCCTCTGGGACAGGGGGCAATGGGGAGCTGTTTTTT
CASGTGGNGELFF
>TRBV2|12|-|-|TRBJ1-2
TGTGCCAGCAGTGACGGGTTTCAGGGCTACACCTTC
CASSDGFQGYTF
>TRBV5-1|18|TRBD2|-|TRBJ2-3
TGCGCCAGCAGCTTCGGACTAGCGGGGGGGATGAGCACAGATACGCAGTATTTT
CASSFGLAGGMSTDTQYF
>TRBV5-1|14|TRBD1|-|TRBJ2-7
TGCGCCAGCAGCCCCCGGGACAGGGGCTACGAGCAGTACTTC
CASSPRDRGYEQYF
>TRBV4-1|15|TRBD1|-|TRBJ1-2
TGCGCCAGCAGCCCACGCCCCCTGACAGGGGTCGGCTACACCTTC
CASSPRPLTGVGYTF
>TRBV19|16|TRBD2|-|TRBJ2-1
TGTGCCAGTAGTATCCTAGCGGGGGGCTCCTACAATGAGCAGTTCTTC
CASSILAGGSYNEQFF